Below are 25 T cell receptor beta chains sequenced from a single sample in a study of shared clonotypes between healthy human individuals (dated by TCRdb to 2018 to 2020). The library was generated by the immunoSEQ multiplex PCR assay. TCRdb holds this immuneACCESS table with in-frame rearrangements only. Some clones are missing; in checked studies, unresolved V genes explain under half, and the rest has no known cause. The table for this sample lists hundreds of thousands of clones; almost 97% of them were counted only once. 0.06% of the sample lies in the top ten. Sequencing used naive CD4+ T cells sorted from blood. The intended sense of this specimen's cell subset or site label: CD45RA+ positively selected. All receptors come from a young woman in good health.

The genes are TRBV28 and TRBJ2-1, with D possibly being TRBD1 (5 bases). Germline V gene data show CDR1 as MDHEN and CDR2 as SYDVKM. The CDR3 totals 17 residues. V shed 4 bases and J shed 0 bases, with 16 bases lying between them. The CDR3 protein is CASSWAGLYSSYNEQFF. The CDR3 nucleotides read TGTGCCAGCAGTTGGGCAGGGCTCTACAGCTCCTACAATGAGCAGTTCTTC.

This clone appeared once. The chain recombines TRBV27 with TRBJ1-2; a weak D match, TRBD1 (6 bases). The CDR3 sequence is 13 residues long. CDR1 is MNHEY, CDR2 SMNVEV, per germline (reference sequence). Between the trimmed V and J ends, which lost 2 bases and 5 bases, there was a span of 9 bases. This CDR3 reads CASSLARGYGYTF. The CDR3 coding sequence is TGTGCCAGCAGTTTAGCCAGGGGATATGGCTACACCTTC.

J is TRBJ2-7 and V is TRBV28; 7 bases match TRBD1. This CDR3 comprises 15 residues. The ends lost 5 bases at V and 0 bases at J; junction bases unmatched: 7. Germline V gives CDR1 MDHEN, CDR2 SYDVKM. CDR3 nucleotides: TGTGCCAGCAGTCTATTAGGACAGGCCTCCTACGAGCAGTACTTC. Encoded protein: CASSLLGQASYEQYF.

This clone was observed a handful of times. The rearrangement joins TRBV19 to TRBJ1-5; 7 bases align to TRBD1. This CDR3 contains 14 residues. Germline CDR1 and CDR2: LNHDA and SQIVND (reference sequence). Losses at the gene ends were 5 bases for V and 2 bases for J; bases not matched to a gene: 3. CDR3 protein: CASSATGGNQPQHF. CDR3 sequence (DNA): TGTGCCAGTAGTGCTACAGGGGGCAATCAGCCCCAGCATTTT.

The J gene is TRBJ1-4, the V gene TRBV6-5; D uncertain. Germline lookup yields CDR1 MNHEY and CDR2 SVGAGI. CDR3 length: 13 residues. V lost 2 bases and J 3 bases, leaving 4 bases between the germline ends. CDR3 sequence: CASSYAPNEKLFF. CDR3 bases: TGTGCCAGCAGTTACGCTCCTAATGAAAAACTGTTTTTT.

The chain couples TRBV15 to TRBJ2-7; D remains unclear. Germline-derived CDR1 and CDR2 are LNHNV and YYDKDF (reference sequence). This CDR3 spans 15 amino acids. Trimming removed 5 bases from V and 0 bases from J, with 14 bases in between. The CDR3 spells CATSYPGVSSYEQYF. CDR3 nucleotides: TGTGCCACCAGCTATCCCGGCGTTAGCTCCTACGAGCAGTACTTC.

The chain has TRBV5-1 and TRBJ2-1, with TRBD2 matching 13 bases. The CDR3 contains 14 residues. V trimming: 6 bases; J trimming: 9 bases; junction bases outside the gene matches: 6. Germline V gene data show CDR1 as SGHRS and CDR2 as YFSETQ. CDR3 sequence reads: CASTLAGGPSEQFF. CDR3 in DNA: TGCGCCAGCACACTAGCGGGAGGGCCTAGTGAGCAGTTCTTC. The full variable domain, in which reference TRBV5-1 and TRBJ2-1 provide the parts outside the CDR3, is KAGVTQTPRYLIKTRGQQVTLSCSPISGHRSVSWYQQTPGQGLQFLFEYFSETQRNKGNFPGRFSGRQFSNSRSEMNVSTLELGDSALYLCASTLAGGPSEQFFGPGTRLTVL.

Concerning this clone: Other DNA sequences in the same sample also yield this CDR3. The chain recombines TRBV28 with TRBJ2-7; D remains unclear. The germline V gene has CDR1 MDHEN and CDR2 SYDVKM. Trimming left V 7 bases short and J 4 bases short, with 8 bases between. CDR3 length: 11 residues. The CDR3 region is CASTSPYEQYF. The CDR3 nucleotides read TGTGCCAGCACTTCTCCTTACGAGCAGTACTTC.

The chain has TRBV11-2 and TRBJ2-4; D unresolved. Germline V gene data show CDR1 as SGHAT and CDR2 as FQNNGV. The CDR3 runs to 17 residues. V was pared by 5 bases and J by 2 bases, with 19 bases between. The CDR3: CASSRPPPLSSKNIQYF. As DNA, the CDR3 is TGTGCCAGCAGCCGCCCCCCTCCCCTCTCCTCCAAAAACATTCAGTACTTC.

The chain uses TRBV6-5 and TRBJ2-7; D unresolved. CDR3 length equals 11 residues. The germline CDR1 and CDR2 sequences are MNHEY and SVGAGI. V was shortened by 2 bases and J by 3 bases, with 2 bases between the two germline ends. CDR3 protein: CASSYDYEQYF. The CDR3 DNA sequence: TGTGCCAGCAGTTACGACTACGAGCAGTACTTC.

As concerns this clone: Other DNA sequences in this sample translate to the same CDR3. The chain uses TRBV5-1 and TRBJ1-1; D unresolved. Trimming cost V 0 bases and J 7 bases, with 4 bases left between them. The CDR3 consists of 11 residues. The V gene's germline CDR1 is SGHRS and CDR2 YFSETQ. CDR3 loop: CASSLEGEAFF. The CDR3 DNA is TGCGCCAGCAGCTTGGAGGGTGAAGCTTTCTTT.

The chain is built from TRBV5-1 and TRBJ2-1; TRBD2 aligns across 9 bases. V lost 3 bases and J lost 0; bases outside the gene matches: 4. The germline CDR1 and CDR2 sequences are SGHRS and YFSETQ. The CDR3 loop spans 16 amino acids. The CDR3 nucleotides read TGCGCCAGCAGCTCCCATAGCGGGAGCTCCTACAATGAGCAGTTCTTC. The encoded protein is CASSSHSGSSYNEQFF.

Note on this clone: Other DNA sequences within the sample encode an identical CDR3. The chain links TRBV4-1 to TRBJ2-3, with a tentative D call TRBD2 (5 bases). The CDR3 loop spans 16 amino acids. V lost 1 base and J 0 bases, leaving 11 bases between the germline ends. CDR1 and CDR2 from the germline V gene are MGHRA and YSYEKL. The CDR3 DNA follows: TGCGCCAGCAGCCAAGGGACTTCCTCTAGCACAGATACGCAGTATTTT. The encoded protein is CASSQGTSSSTDTQYF.

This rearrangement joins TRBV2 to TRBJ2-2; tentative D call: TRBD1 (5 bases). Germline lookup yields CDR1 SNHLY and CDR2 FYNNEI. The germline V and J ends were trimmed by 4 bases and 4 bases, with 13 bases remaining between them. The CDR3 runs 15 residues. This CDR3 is CASSAVRQGTGELFF. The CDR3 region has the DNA TGTGCCAGCAGTGCTGTTCGGCAGGGCACCGGGGAGCTGTTTTTT.

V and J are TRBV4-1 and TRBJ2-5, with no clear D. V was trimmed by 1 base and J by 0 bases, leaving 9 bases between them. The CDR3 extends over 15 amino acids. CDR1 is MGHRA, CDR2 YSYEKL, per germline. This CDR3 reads CASSQASSNQETQYF. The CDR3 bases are TGCGCCAGCAGCCAAGCGTCATCGAACCAAGAGACCCAGTACTTC.

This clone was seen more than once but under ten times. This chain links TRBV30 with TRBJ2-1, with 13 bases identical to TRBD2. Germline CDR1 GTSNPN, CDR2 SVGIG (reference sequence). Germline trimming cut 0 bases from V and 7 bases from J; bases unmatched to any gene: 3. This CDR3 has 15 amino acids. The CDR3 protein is CAWSVGLAGKNEQFF. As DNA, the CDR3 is TGTGCCTGGAGTGTGGGACTAGCGGGAAAAAATGAGCAGTTCTTC.

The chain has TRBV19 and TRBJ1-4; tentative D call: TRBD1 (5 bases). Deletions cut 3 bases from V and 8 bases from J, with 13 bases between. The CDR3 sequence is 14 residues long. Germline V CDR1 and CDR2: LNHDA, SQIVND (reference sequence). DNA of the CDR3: TGTGCCAGTAGTATTTCCGGGCAGGGAGAAAAACTGTTTTTT. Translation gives CASSISGQGEKLFF.

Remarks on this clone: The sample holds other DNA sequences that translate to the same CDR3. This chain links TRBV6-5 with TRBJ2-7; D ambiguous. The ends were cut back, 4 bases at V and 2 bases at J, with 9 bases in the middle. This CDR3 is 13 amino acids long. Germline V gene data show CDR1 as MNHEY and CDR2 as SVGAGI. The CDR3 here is CASSSGRAYEQYF. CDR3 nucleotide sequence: TGTGCCAGCAGTTCAGGCAGAGCCTACGAGCAGTACTTC.

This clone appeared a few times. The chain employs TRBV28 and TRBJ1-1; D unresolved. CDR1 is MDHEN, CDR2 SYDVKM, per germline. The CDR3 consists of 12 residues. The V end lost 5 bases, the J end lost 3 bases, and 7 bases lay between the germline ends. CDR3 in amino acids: CASSSVDTEAFF. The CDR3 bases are TGTGCCAGCAGTAGTGTCGACACTGAAGCTTTCTTT. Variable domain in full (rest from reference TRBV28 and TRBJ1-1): DVKVTQSSRYLVKRTGEKVFLECVQDMDHENMFWYRQDPGLGLRLIYFSYDVKMKEKGDIPEGYSVSREKKERFSLILESASTNQTSMYLCASSSVDTEAFFGQGTRLTVV.

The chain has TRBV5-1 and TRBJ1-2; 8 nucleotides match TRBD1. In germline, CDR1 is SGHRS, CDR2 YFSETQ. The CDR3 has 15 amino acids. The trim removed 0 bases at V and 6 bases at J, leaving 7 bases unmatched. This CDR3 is CASSLDSGGQDGYTF. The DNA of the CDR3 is TGCGCCAGCAGCTTGGATTCAGGGGGCCAGGATGGCTACACCTTC.

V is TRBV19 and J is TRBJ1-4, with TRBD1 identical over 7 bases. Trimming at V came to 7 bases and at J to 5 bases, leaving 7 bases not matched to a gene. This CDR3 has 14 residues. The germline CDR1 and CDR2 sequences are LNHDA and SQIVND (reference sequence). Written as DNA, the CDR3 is TGTGCCAGTACCGCGGACAGGAGCAATGAAAAACTGTTTTTT. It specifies CASTADRSNEKLFF.

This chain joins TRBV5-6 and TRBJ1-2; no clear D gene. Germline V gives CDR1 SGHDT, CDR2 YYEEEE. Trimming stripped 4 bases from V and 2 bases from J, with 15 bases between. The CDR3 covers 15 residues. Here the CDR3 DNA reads TGTGCCAGCAGCCCCCTTCCCCAGGAAAACTATGGCTACACCTTC. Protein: CASSPLPQENYGYTF.

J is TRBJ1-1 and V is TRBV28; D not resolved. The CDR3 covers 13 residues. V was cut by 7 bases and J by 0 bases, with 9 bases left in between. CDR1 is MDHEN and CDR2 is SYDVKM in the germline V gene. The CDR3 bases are TGTGCCAGCATTGGGAGATTGAACACTGAAGCTTTCTTT. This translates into CASIGRLNTEAFF.

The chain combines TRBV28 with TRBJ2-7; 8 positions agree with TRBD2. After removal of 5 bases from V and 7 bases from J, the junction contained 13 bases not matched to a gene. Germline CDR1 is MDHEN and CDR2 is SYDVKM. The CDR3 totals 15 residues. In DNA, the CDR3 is TGTGCCAGCAGTGACCCAGCCGGGGGGGAGGGTGAGCAGTACTTC. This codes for CASSDPAGGEGEQYF.

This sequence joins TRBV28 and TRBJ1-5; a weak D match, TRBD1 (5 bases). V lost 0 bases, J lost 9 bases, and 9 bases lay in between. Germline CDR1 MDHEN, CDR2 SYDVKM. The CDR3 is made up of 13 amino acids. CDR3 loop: CASSLWTAPPQHF. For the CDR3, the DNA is TGTGCCAGCAGTTTATGGACAGCCCCGCCCCAGCATTTT.